In its sample, the clone carrying this TCR beta chain was seen once. MiXCR was run by TCRdb on the 5' RACE reads, yielding one entry per CDR3 protein. The table lists 200,000 to 300,000 distinct CDR3 sequences, 10% to 15% of them singletons. The sample comes from a study of T cells after yellow fever vaccination. Looked up from germline, CDR1 is SGHTA and CDR2 is FQGTGA. The CDR3 totals 15 residues. V shed 5 bases and J shed 2 bases, with 16 bases lying between them. The origin of this receptor is a man under 40 who received the YFV17D yellow fever vaccine. The chain combines TRBV7-3 with TRBJ2-7, with D possibly matching TRBD2 (5 bases). Source: CD4+ T cells sorted from PBMCs, taken 45 days after the yellow fever booster vaccination. CDR3 amino acids: CASSLWTGGPYEQYF. Written as DNA, the CDR3 is TGTGCCAGCAGCCTATGGACTGGCGGCCCCTACGAGCAGTACTTC.